The T cell receptor (beta chain) under discussion was sequenced for a study of T cell repertoires in cytomegalovirus infection. In the study overall: Indicated by public TCR beta signatures were CMV infection and matching HLA type. Findings and caveats of the study: Summed frequency of shared TCR beta families picked out CMV carriers who also had the relevant HLA.

CDR1 and CDR2 from the germline V gene are SGHDT and YYEEEE. Trimming left V 0 bases short and J 2 bases short, with 12 bases between. The CDR3 sequence is 16 residues long. TCRdb passed the reads through MiXCR, listing each CDR3 protein once. The table shows more than 150,000 distinct CDR3 sequences, with about 21% occurring only once. This clonotype has only a few counts. Antigen specificity is unknown. The chain links TRBV5-6 to TRBJ2-1; possible D gene TRBD2, 5 bases. The TCR was taken from a human donor in good health (CMV status not recorded). Some clones in this sample may be carry-over from other donors' samples. The sample comprised PBMCs. The CDR3: CASSLALRATYNEQFF. CDR3 sequence (DNA): TGTGCCAGCAGCTTGGCCTTGAGGGCCACCTACAATGAGCAGTTCTTC. The full variable domain, with the rest looked up from reference TRBV5-6 and TRBJ2-1, is DAGVTQSPTHLIKTRGQQVTLRCSPKSGHDTVSWYQQALGQGPQFIFQYYEEEERQRGNFPDRFSGHQFPNYSSELNVNALLLGDSALYLCASSLALRATYNEQFFGPGTRLTVL.